This record looks at one TCR beta chain sequence and its context. CDR3 length equals 14 residues. The trim removed 0 bases at V and 4 bases at J, leaving 3 bases unmatched. Germline V lookup: CDR1 SGDLS, CDR2 YYNGEE. Profiling relied on immunoSEQ multiplex PCR, and the TCRdb table lists in-frame clones only, not all of them. The sample yields about 280,000 clones, roughly 85% seen once. This entry is derived from a study of blood T cell repertoires in COVID-19. V gene TRBV9 combines with J gene TRBJ2-5; 7 bases agree with TRBD1. Sequences were obtained from peripheral blood. This TCR derives from a man aged 50 to 60 with active or convalescent COVID-19. CDR3 residues: CASSVEGGGETQYF. Here the CDR3 DNA reads TGTGCCAGCAGCGTAGAAGGGGGCGGAGAGACCCAGTACTTC. Complete variable domain (other parts from reference TRBV9 and TRBJ2-5): DSGVTQTPKHLITATGQRVTLRCSPRSGDLSVYWYQQSLDQGLQFLIQYYNGEERAKGNILERFSAQQFPDLHSELNLSSLELGDSALYFCASSVEGGGETQYFGPGTRLLVL.